This T cell receptor (beta chain) was sequenced in a study of T cells in Graves' hyperthyroidism and ophthalmopathy. Whole-study findings and limits: Blood also carried most thyroid clonotypes expanded above 0.001.

Authors of the study amplified TCR beta CDR3 regions from RNA transcripts. RT-PCR in the first round (using the HTBI primer set) targeted the TCR CDR3. TCRdb reprocessed the multiplex PCR reads with MiXCR, giving one entry per CDR3 protein. Found here are 300,000 to 400,000 distinct CDR3 sequences, over 11% of them singletons; the top ten hold 8% to 13%. V lost 4 bases to trimming and J lost 5 bases, with 17 bases between them. The CDR3 is 14 residues long. Looked up from germline, CDR1 is DFQATT and CDR2 is SNEGSKA (reference sequence). Lactation, pregnancy, other autoimmune disease or uncontrolled infection excluded patients. It was over 9.5 ml of fresh peripheral blood that supplied the PBMCs. This clonotype has ten or more counts. The antigen is not known.

Sequences were obtained from blood. The genes are TRBV20-1 and TRBJ2-5, with D uncertain. The receptor was derived from a woman in her sixties or seventies with Graves' hyperthyroidism. The CDR3 sequence is CSATDPRRGETQYF. The CDR3 bases are TGCAGTGCTACAGACCCTAGAAGAGGCGAGACCCAGTACTTC.